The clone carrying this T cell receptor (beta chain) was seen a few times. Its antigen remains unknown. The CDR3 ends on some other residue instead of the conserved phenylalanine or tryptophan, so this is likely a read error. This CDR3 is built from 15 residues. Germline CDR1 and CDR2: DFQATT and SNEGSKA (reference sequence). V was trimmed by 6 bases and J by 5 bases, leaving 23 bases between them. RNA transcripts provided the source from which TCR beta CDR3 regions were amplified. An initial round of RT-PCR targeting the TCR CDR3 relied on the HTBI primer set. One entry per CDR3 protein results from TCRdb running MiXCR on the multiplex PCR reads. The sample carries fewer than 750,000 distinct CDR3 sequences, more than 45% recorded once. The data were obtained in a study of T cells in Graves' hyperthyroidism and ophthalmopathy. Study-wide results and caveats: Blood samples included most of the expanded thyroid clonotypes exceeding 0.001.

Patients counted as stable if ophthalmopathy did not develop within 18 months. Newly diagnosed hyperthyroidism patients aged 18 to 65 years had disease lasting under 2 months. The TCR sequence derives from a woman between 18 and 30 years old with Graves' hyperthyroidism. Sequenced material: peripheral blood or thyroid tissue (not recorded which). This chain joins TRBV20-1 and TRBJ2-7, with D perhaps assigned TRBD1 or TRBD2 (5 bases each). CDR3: CSAGMRRSGLDEQYS. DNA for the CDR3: TGCAGTGCCGGGATGCGGAGGTCAGGGCTAGACGAGCAGTACTCC.